The present entry profiles one T cell receptor (beta chain) with its context. The data are from a study of blood T cells in healthy people across ages. At least 6.5 million PBMCs were isolated per sample. The CDR3 contains 16 residues. Looked up from germline, CDR1 is DFQATT and CDR2 is SNEGSKA (reference sequence). The junction had 11 bases not matched to a gene; V was cut back by 3 bases and J by 7 bases. Through a sample-barcoded 5' primer and a J-beta primer mix, a second PCR was run for roughly 6 to 12 cycles. MiXCR was run by TCRdb on the 5' RACE reads, yielding one entry per CDR3 protein. The table records fewer than 800,000 distinct CDR3 sequences, roughly 25% of them present only once. The same specimen was also included in a second study, on T cells of mothers and their children. That work states: The entire RNA extract went into cDNA synthesis at approximately 1.4 ug per 15 ul.

Material: blood. The receptor comes from a boy aged 10-17 years in good health. The J gene is TRBJ2-1, the V gene TRBV20-1; 11 bases are a match to TRBD2. Here the CDR3 DNA reads TGCAGTGCTAGTCACCGTAGCGGGAGGGCCCGGAATGAGCAGTTCTTC. This encodes CSASHRSGRARNEQFF.